These 17 T cell receptor beta chains came from one sample sequenced in a study of blood T cell repertoires in COVID-19. Produced via immunoSEQ multiplex PCR; TCRdb's table is partial and in-frame only. The sample lists more than 120,000 clones, roughly 84% occurring once. Sequencing input: peripheral blood. These receptors were taken from a human donor in a cohort sampled during active COVID-19.

The chain joins TRBV7-6 to TRBJ2-1, with 7 bases matching TRBD2. Losses at the gene ends were 6 bases for V and 7 bases for J; bases not matched to a gene: 12. The CDR3 spans 15 residues. CDR1 is SGHVS and CDR2 is FNYEAQ in the germline V gene. In nucleotides, the CDR3 is TGTGCCAGCAGGGAGCGGGGCAAACCCCCGAATGAGCAGTTCTTC. It translates to CASRERGKPPNEQFF.

The rearrangement links TRBV11-2 to TRBJ2-7, with 7 bases identical to TRBD2. CDR1 is SGHAT, CDR2 FQNNGV, per germline. The CDR3 consists of 15 residues. V lost 5 bases, J lost 0 bases, and 7 bases stayed unmatched. In DNA, the CDR3 is TGTGCCAGCAGCGCATGGGCGGGGGACTCCTACGAGCAGTACTTC. It is translated as CASSAWAGDSYEQYF.

This clone has only one observation. This chain uses TRBV9 with TRBJ1-2; no clear D. The germline V gene has CDR1 SGDLS and CDR2 YYNGEE. The CDR3 has 14 residues. The ends were cut back, 4 bases at V and 2 bases at J, with 12 bases in the middle. The CDR3 DNA reads TGTGCCAGCAGCCCCCCGGGAGGGAACTATGGCTACACCTTC. It yields the protein CASSPPGGNYGYTF.

The CDR3 bases are TGTGCCAGCAGCTTGGGGGGGCGTGGGGACAACACTGAAGCTTTCTTT. Translating gives CASSLGGRGDNTEAFF. This chain joins TRBV5-4 and TRBJ1-1, with D tentatively TRBD1 (6 bases). V gave up 0 bases and J gave up 2 bases, with 14 bases separating them. Germline assignment: CDR1 SGHNT and CDR2 YYREEE (reference sequence). This CDR3 has 16 residues. The whole variable domain, filled in from reference TRBV5-4 and TRBJ1-1, reads ETGVTQSPTHLIKTRGQQVTLRCSSQSGHNTVSWYQQALGQGPQFIFQYYREEENGRGNFPPRFSGLQFPNYSSELNVNALELDDSALYLCASSLGGRGDNTEAFFGQGTRLTVV.

CDR3 loop: CASSPEVDYGYTF. The CDR3, as DNA: TGTGCCAGCAGTCCGGAGGTAGACTATGGCTACACCTTC. This chain connects TRBV6-4 to TRBJ1-2; D not resolved. The length of the CDR3 is 13 residues. The germline gives CDR1 MRHNA, CDR2 SNTAGT. Trimming left V 5 bases short and J 3 bases short, with 10 bases between.

By frequency in the sample, this clone is medium-sized. J is TRBJ2-5 and V is TRBV6-1; TRBD1 aligns across 9 bases. Germline CDR1 is MNHNS and CDR2 is SASEGT. The V gene end was trimmed by 3 bases and the J gene end by 3 bases; junction bases not matched to a gene: 8. The CDR3 is 16 residues long. The CDR3 sequence: CASSEIAGQGEETQYF. The CDR3 bases are TGTGCCAGCAGTGAGATCGCGGGACAGGGTGAAGAGACCCAGTACTTC.

The chain combines TRBV12-5 with TRBJ2-5; 8 nucleotides line up with TRBD2. J lost 1 base, V lost 0 bases, and 7 bases had no gene match. Germline CDR1 LGHNT, CDR2 FRNRAP. This CDR3 is 17 amino acids long. For the CDR3, the DNA is TGTGCTAGTGGTTTGGTAGGAGTAGCGGGGACCCAAGAGACCCAGTACTTC. As protein: CASGLVGVAGTQETQYF.

J is TRBJ1-2 and V is TRBV11-3, with D tentatively TRBD1 (5 bases). Germline CDR1 and CDR2: SGHNT and YENEEA. CDR3 length: 11 residues. Trimming shortened V by 5 bases and J by 8 bases, and 9 bases separated the two germline ends. CDR3: CASSPKGGYTF. In DNA form, the CDR3 reads TGTGCCAGCAGCCCGAAGGGGGGCTACACCTTC.

The sample holds one count of this clone. This sequence joins TRBV24-1 and TRBJ2-1; TRBD2 might be the D (6 bases). V gave up 4 bases and J gave up 8 bases, with 17 bases separating them. In germline, CDR1 is KGHDR, CDR2 SFDVKD. The CDR3 consists of 15 residues. The CDR3 sequence: CATSESGLSGHEQFF. The CDR3 nucleotides read TGTGCCACCAGTGAATCCGGACTATCAGGCCATGAGCAGTTCTTC.

The chain has TRBV19 and TRBJ2-7; D uncertain. The V gene lost 0 bases and the J gene lost 2 bases, with 5 bases spanning the gap. Germline assignment: CDR1 LNHDA and CDR2 SQIVND (reference sequence). This CDR3 is built from 13 residues. As DNA, the CDR3 is TGTGCCAGTAGTATAGAGGCCCCCTACGAGCAGTACTTC. Translated: CASSIEAPYEQYF.

This clone was seen a few times. The DNA for the CDR3 is TGTGCCAGCGGCCCAGGGGGAGCCCGGCAAGAGCAGTTCTTC. Protein product: CASGPGGARQEQFF. The chain recombines TRBV2 with TRBJ2-1; 7 bases match TRBD1. Germline CDR1 reads SNHLY; CDR2 reads FYNNEI. The CDR3 covers 14 residues. Trimming removed 8 bases from V and 10 bases from J; junction bases left unmatched: 14.

As concerns this clone: This may come from a read error, since a much larger clone is one base off. The V and J genes are TRBV7-3 and TRBJ2-1; D unresolved. There are 13 residues in the CDR3. V shed 3 bases and J shed 3 bases, with 6 bases lying between them. Germline-derived CDR1 and CDR2 are SGHTA and FQGTGA. This CDR3 reads CASSLVSYNEQFF. CDR3 nucleotide sequence: TGTGCCAGCAGCTTGGTCAGCTACAATGAGCAGTTCTTC.

The chain recombines TRBV9 with TRBJ2-2, with TRBD2 as a possible D gene (6 bases). The V end lost 0 bases, the J end lost 9 bases, and 15 bases lay between the germline ends. Per the germline V gene, CDR1 is SGDLS and CDR2 is YYNGEE. The CDR3 length is 15 residues. The CDR3 loop is CASSVGLGGTRELFF. The CDR3 bases are TGTGCCAGCAGCGTAGGCCTCGGGGGAACTCGGGAGCTGTTTTTT.

V and J are TRBV5-4 and TRBJ1-1; maybe TRBD1 (5 bases). Germline V gene data show CDR1 as SGHNT and CDR2 as YYREEE (reference sequence). This CDR3 is built from 14 residues. Trimming cost V 0 bases and J 4 bases, with 10 bases left between them. Here the CDR3 DNA reads TGTGCCAGCAGCTTGGGGGACTGGAGCACTGAAGCTTTCTTT. This codes for CASSLGDWSTEAFF.

The V gene is TRBV27, the J gene TRBJ1-6; D is unclear. In germline, CDR1 is MNHEY, CDR2 SMNVEV (reference sequence). Between the trimmed V and J ends, which lost 1 base and 14 bases, there was a span of 12 bases. The CDR3 length is 13 residues. The CDR3 protein is CASSLFGEPSLHF. The CDR3 coding sequence is TGTGCCAGCAGTTTATTCGGGGAGCCCTCCCTCCACTTT.

V is TRBV7-2 and J is TRBJ1-4, with D tentatively TRBD1 (6 bases). The CDR3 totals 15 residues. Germline assignment: CDR1 SGHTA and CDR2 FQGNSA. Trimming stripped 5 bases from V and 8 bases from J, with 18 bases between. CDR3 in amino acids: CASSVTGSSREKLFF. The CDR3 DNA reads as TGTGCCAGCAGCGTTACAGGGTCCAGTCGGGAAAAACTGTTTTTT.

V usage is TRBV6-1 and J usage is TRBJ1-2, with 9 bases lining up with TRBD1. CDR1 is MNHNS, CDR2 SASEGT, per germline. V lost 1 base to trimming and J lost 4 bases; unmatched junction nucleotides: 7. The CDR3 has 16 residues. CDR3 loop: CASSEVGTGGLYGYTF. CDR3 nucleotide sequence: TGTGCCAGCAGTGAAGTAGGAACAGGGGGCCTCTATGGCTACACCTTC.